One and the same sample provided the 25 T cell receptor beta chains below, sequenced in a study of post-analysis software for immune sequencing data. Whole-study findings and limits: TRBV5-6, TRBV5-1 and TRBV20-1 were among roughly five TRBV segments more frequent in patients than controls.

Their target antigens are unknown. Unique-molecular-identifier-tagged TCR beta cDNA libraries were used. TCRdb re-called the PCR reads through MiXCR, storing one row per CDR3 protein. The sample carries around 400,000 distinct CDR3 sequences, approximately 38% recorded once. The sample taken for sequencing was blood. The receptors here all came from a girl between 5 and 17 years old with multiple sclerosis.

The count of this clonotype is one. The chain has TRBV12-3 or TRBV12-4 and TRBJ1-1, with 7 bases lining up with TRBD1. J was trimmed by 1 base and V by 5 bases; bases with no gene match: 4. The CDR3 has 14 residues. As DNA, the CDR3 is TGTGCCAGCAGTCGACAGGGTTCGAACACTGAAGCTTTCTTT. Protein product: CASSRQGSNTEAFF.

This rearrangement joins TRBV5-1 to TRBJ2-6, with D hard to call. The CDR3 extends over 15 amino acids. Germline V gene sequence: CDR1 SGHRS, CDR2 YFSETQ. Trimming left V 0 bases short and J 2 bases short, with 6 bases between. CDR3 sequence reads: CASSLGRPGANVLTF. Written as DNA, the CDR3 is TGCGCCAGCAGCTTGGGGAGACCTGGGGCCAACGTCCTGACTTTC.

This rearrangement joins TRBV27 to TRBJ1-2; TRBD1 aligns across 10 bases. The CDR3 extends over 14 amino acids. V trimming: 3 bases; J trimming: 8 bases; junction bases outside the gene matches: 6. Germline V gene sequence: CDR1 MNHEY, CDR2 SMNVEV (reference sequence). For the CDR3, the DNA is TGTGCCAGCAGTTTTTCCGGGACAGGGGAAGGCTACACCTTC. Its protein product is CASSFSGTGEGYTF.

The chain employs TRBV4-3 and TRBJ1-6, with 9 positions matching TRBD1. This CDR3 spans 18 amino acids. The germline gives CDR1 LGHNA, CDR2 YSLEER. Trimming removed 1 base from V and 9 bases from J; junction bases left unmatched: 13. The CDR3 sequence: CASSQARYGTGKGSPLHF. CDR3 DNA sequence: TGCGCCAGCAGCCAAGCGAGATACGGGACAGGGAAAGGTTCACCCCTCCACTTT.

The J gene is TRBJ2-6, the V gene TRBV10-3; no firm D call. V lost 6 bases to trimming and J lost 0 bases, with 12 bases between them. Germline lookup yields CDR1 ENHRY and CDR2 SYGVKD. The CDR3 loop spans 16 amino acids. The CDR3 protein is CAISDPTDSGANVLTF. Here the CDR3 DNA reads TGTGCCATCAGCGATCCCACAGACTCTGGGGCCAACGTCCTGACTTTC.

The chain carries TRBV10-2 and TRBJ1-1; 7 bases match TRBD1. Germline V CDR1 and CDR2: WSHSY, SAAADI. The V and J ends lost 4 bases and 5 bases, in that order; junction bases with no gene match: 13. The CDR3 totals 16 residues. The DNA of the CDR3 is TGCGCCAGCAGTGGAGGAGGACAGGAGGGGAGAACTGAAGCTTTCTTT. Amino acids: CASSGGGQEGRTEAFF.

The chain uses TRBV5-6 and TRBJ1-5; weak D call: TRBD1 (6 bases). V was clipped by 1 base and J by 0 bases, with 11 bases between them. The CDR3 consists of 16 residues. Germline-derived CDR1 and CDR2 are SGHDT and YYEEEE. CDR3 residues: CASSLWTEYSNQPQHF. In nucleotides, the CDR3 is TGTGCCAGCAGCTTGTGGACAGAATATAGCAATCAGCCCCAGCATTTT.

Ten or more counts support this clonotype. A much more abundant neighbour one base away suggests this may be a read error. The chain carries TRBV7-3 and TRBJ2-5; TRBD2 aligns across 11 bases. There are 15 residues in the CDR3. The junction had 2 bases not matched to a gene; V was cut back by 5 bases and J by 0 bases. Germline values: CDR1 SGHTA, CDR2 FQGTGA. The CDR3 coding sequence is TGTGCCAGCAGCCCTAGCGGGGGGTACCAAGAGACCCAGTACTTC. This codes for CASSPSGGYQETQYF.

This clonotype occurred a few times. The rearrangement links TRBV5-1 to TRBJ2-3, with TRBD2 matching over 9 bases. The germline V gene encodes CDR1 SGHRS and CDR2 YFSETQ. The CDR3 has 17 residues. V lost 0 bases, J lost 7 bases, and 12 bases stayed unmatched. In nucleotides, the CDR3 is TGCGCCAGCAGCTTGGCAAGTACTAGCGGGCTATGGAATACGCAGTATTTT. Its protein product is CASSLASTSGLWNTQYF.

The chain employs TRBV28 and TRBJ2-3; 12 bases are a match to TRBD2. The CDR3 length is 17 residues. Germline CDR1 is MDHEN and CDR2 is SYDVKM. The ends lost 3 bases at V and 3 bases at J; junction bases unmatched: 7. In nucleotides, the CDR3 is TGTGCCAGCAGTTTTCTGGCTAGCGGGGGGGCGACAGATACGCAGTATTTT. The encoded protein is CASSFLASGGATDTQYF. Using reference TRBV28 and TRBJ2-3 for the parts outside the CDR3, the full variable domain is DVKVTQSSRYLVKRTGEKVFLECVQDMDHENMFWYRQDPGLGLRLIYFSYDVKMKEKGDIPEGYSVSREKKERFSLILESASTNQTSMYLCASSFLASGGATDTQYFGPGTRLTVL.

This sequence joins TRBV28 and TRBJ2-2; TRBD2 matches at 11 bases. CDR1 is MDHEN and CDR2 is SYDVKM in the germline V gene. V was clipped by 6 bases and J by 6 bases; unmatched bases: 6. This CDR3 has 15 residues. In DNA, the CDR3 is TGTGCCAGCAGCAGTATAGCGGGGGGGTCCGGGGAGCTGTTTTTT. Its protein is CASSSIAGGSGELFF.

The chain carries TRBV11-3 and TRBJ2-7; D possibly corresponds to TRBD2 (6 bases). This CDR3 region has 13 residues. Looked up from germline, CDR1 is SGHNT and CDR2 is YENEEA. Trimming removed 4 bases from V and 1 base from J, with 8 bases in between. CDR3 loop: CASSSGESYEQYF. In DNA form, the CDR3 reads TGTGCCAGCAGCTCGGGGGAATCCTACGAGCAGTACTTC.

This sequence joins TRBV6-1 and TRBJ2-1; D is perhaps TRBD1 (5 bases). This CDR3 has 18 residues. V was shortened by 1 base and J by 0 bases, with 16 bases between the two germline ends. CDR1 is MNHNS and CDR2 is SASEGT in the germline V gene. The CDR3 nucleotides are TGTGCCAGCAGTGAAGAGGGGCGCTTGGAAAGCTCCTACAATGAGCAGTTCTTC. Protein sequence: CASSEEGRLESSYNEQFF.

This clonotype was counted between two and nine times. The rearrangement links TRBV12-3 or TRBV12-4 to TRBJ1-2; D ambiguous. The CDR3 is 15 amino acids. V lost 6 bases and J 2 bases, leaving 16 bases between the germline ends. The CDR3 loop is CASSPRGSRNYGYTF. The CDR3, as DNA: TGTGCCAGCAGCCCCCGCGGGAGTCGGAACTATGGCTACACCTTC.

This clonotype was seen a few times. The J gene is TRBJ1-6, the V gene TRBV20-1; D might be TRBD1 (6 bases). Trimming stripped 3 bases from V and 10 bases from J, with 19 bases between. The CDR3 is 15 residues long. Per germline, CDR1 DFQATT and CDR2 SNEGSKA (reference sequence). The CDR3 loop reads CSASVGGGIWSPLHF. DNA for the CDR3: TGCAGTGCTAGTGTAGGGGGTGGTATATGGTCACCCCTCCACTTT.

The gene calls are TRBV20-1 and TRBJ2-1; D possibly corresponds to TRBD1 (6 bases). Trimming left V 5 bases short and J 0 bases short, with 14 bases between. Germline CDR1 and CDR2: DFQATT and SNEGSKA (reference sequence). The CDR3 runs to 15 residues. CDR3 region: CSAGRQVSSYNEQFF. For the CDR3, the DNA is TGCAGTGCTGGTAGACAGGTTAGCTCCTACAATGAGCAGTTCTTC.

The rearrangement uses TRBV9 and TRBJ2-1, with 11 bases that match TRBD2. The J segment lost 2 bases and the V segment lost 2 bases, leaving 9 bases of the junction unmatched. In germline, CDR1 is SGDLS, CDR2 YYNGEE. CDR3 length equals 18 residues. The CDR3 coding sequence is TGTGCCAGCAGCGTCAGGGGTAGCGGGGGGGCTACCTACAATGAGCAGTTCTTC. The encoded protein is CASSVRGSGGATYNEQFF.

The table lists this clonotype with a few counts. The chain combines TRBV5-8 with TRBJ1-5, with D uncertain. V lost 4 bases to trimming and J lost 2 bases, with 10 bases between them. Germline CDR1 is SGHTS and CDR2 is YDEGEE. The CDR3 has 14 residues. The DNA for the CDR3 is TGTGCCAGCAGCCCACCGGGAGGCAATCAGCCCCAGCATTTT. It codes for CASSPPGGNQPQHF.

This clonotype has a handful of counts. V is TRBV20-1 and J is TRBJ2-7; 8 nucleotides align to TRBD2. Losses at the gene ends were 2 bases for V and 2 bases for J; bases not matched to a gene: 17. The CDR3 contains 18 residues. Germline values: CDR1 DFQATT, CDR2 SNEGSKA (reference sequence). CDR3 loop: CSARKAASGPIRAYEQYF. CDR3 nucleotide sequence: TGCAGTGCTAGAAAGGCGGCTAGCGGGCCTATTAGGGCCTACGAGCAGTACTTC.

This clonotype was found a few times. This chain links TRBV5-5 with TRBJ2-3, with 12 bases aligning to TRBD2. Germline CDR1 and CDR2: SGHKS and YYEKEE (reference sequence). J gave up 2 bases and V 4 bases, and 14 bases lay outside the gene matches. The CDR3 consists of 19 residues. The CDR3 reads CASSPSALTSGGNTDTQYF. The CDR3 bases are TGTGCCAGCAGCCCATCTGCCTTGACTAGCGGGGGAAACACAGATACGCAGTATTTT.

This clonotype appeared a few times. This chain joins TRBV27 and TRBJ2-3; a weak D match, TRBD1 (5 bases). Germline CDR1 reads MNHEY; CDR2 reads SMNVEV (reference sequence). Trimming removed 5 bases at V and 6 bases at J, with 9 bases between. The CDR3 contains 12 residues. Written as DNA, the CDR3 is TGTGCCAGCAGTCCACAGGTGGATACGCAGTATTTT. This gives the protein CASSPQVDTQYF.

The DNA of the CDR3 is TGTGCCAGCAGCCCAAGATTGGAAAATTCACCCCTCCACTTT. It yields the protein CASSPRLENSPLHF. The chain employs TRBV7-6 and TRBJ1-6; D not certain. The CDR3 length is 14 residues. Trimming took off 5 bases at V and 7 bases at J, with 12 bases between the two ends. CDR1 is SGHVS, CDR2 FNYEAQ, per germline. Drawing the rest from reference TRBV7-6 and TRBJ1-6, the complete variable domain is GAGVSQSPRYKVTKRGQDVALRCDPISGHVSLYWYRQALGQGPEFLTYFNYEAQQDKSGLPNDRFSAERPEGSISTLTIQRTEQRDSAMYRCASSPRLENSPLHFGNGTRLTVT.

This clonotype has more than one count but fewer than ten. At one end, the junction sequence differs from germline, possibly due to a read error. The V gene is TRBV28, the J gene TRBJ2-7, with D unclear. CDR3 length equals 13 residues. CDR1 is MDHEN and CDR2 is SYDVKM in the germline V gene. For the CDR3, the DNA is TGTGCCAGCAGTTTAGTCCTCTCCTACGAGCGGTACTTC. Amino acids: CASSLVLSYERYF. Filled out from reference TRBV28 and TRBJ2-7, the complete variable domain reads DVKVTQSSRYLVKRTGEKVFLECVQDMDHENMFWYRQDPGLGLRLIYFSYDVKMKEKGDIPEGYSVSREKKERFSLILESASTNQTSMYLCASSLVLSYERYFGPGTRLTVT.

This clonotype was counted only a few times. The rearrangement uses TRBV20-1 and TRBJ1-2; D gene unclear. The germline V gene has CDR1 DFQATT and CDR2 SNEGSKA (reference sequence). Deletions cut 6 bases from V and 3 bases from J, with 8 bases between. This CDR3 spans 11 amino acids. The CDR3 nucleotides read TGCAGTGCCCGACAAGACTATGGCTACACCTTC. Translated: CSARQDYGYTF.

The chain employs TRBV7-9 and TRBJ2-7; D remains unclear. Matching the DNA end better, TRBJ2-5 makes the J call doubtful. The CDR3 has 14 amino acids. Germline CDR1 SEHNR, CDR2 FQNEAQ (reference sequence). CDR3 protein: CASSPEAVRETQYF. The CDR3 DNA is TGTGCCAGCAGCCCTGAAGCAGTACGAGAGACCCAGTACTTC.